The sequence of this T cell receptor beta chain was determined in a study of T cells in lung cancer brain metastases (dated by TCRdb to the late 2010s). With respect to the entire study: Most of the roughly 20 patients had a history of tobacco use, with a median of about 36 pack-years. About 90% of the 20 patients received no interval therapy between primary and metastasis resection. In this study, the TCR beta CDR3 repertoires of fully resected primary non-small cell lung cancers were compared with those of paired brain metastases. The cohort included approximately 20 patients who provided 40 specimens, with each patient contributing one primary lung lesion and one brain metastasis. An average DNA integrity number of approximately 4 was found in both primary and metastatic specimens, and no significant difference was detected between sites. Median interval between primary and brain metastasis specimen acquisition was 300 to 450 days. Of the patients, under twelve were female and eight or nine were male, and their median age at first diagnosis was 57.5 years.

What the study reported, not specific to this receptor: Retrieval of the complete infiltrating T cell repertoire may have been prevented by DNA fragmentation in FFPE samples. The study could not control for the effects of preoperative corticosteroids on T cell infiltration in brain metastases. Most clones were specific to a single lesion, and overlap between paired lesions was limited (mean Morisita index roughly 0.24). Brain metastases contained significantly fewer unique productive clones than the paired primaries (median about 1,600 versus 5,000). In brain metastases, the ten most abundant clones accounted for a significantly larger fraction of the repertoire than in primaries, a finding that suggests clonal expansion.

Each sample received between about 2.24 and 5 ug of genomic DNA as input, and paired samples received equal DNA input. TCR beta libraries were constructed in two PCR steps with the immunoSEQ hsTCRbeta Kit, which uses multiplexed V and J gene primers. Pooled libraries, together with positive and negative controls, were sequenced on an Illumina MiSeq with a 100-cycle paired-end protocol. Concerning the study's data processing: The immunoSEQ vendor processed the raw data into normalized, annotated TCR beta repertoire reports. Richness was defined as unique clones by nucleotide sequence, and total richness was extrapolated with the iChao1 and Efron-Thisted estimators. To characterize and compare the paired lesions, the analysis used Pielou's evenness, Simpson's index, the proportional abundance of the top-ten clones, and the Morisita overlap index. TCRdb took this table from immuneACCESS and kept in-frame rearrangements with V and J called. Such tables lack part of the clones; where checked against another copy, unresolved V genes explain under half of the gap, and the rest is unexplained. V and J calls and clone size are given by that table; D and trimming were obtained from the DNA. The sample table contains about 3,500 clones; only one count was recorded for around 85% of them. 5% to 6% of the sample belongs to the ten largest clones.

About this clone itself: The antigen it recognizes is unknown. Base qualities are not provided; no much larger clone lies one nucleotide away.

From its cysteine to its phenylalanine, the CDR3 spans 14 amino acids. The DNA shown is the 42-base CDR3, in frame from base 1. CDR1 is given as SGHDT and CDR2 as YYEEEE, both from the germline V gene. V is reduced by 3 bases and J by 4 bases, leaving a spacing of 13 bases between them. Patients underwent resection for synchronous oligometastatic disease or delayed recurrence of a solitary brain metastasis. To avoid including cancers other than NSCLC, any patient with a history of multiple malignancies was excluded. Tumor areas were macrodissected from roughly five deparaffinized roughly 9.5 um unstained sections, using marked H&E slides as a guide. All specimens were fixed in formalin and embedded in paraffin (FFPE). Genomic DNA was extracted using the AllPrep DNA/RNA FFPE Kit.

This TCR came from a woman aged 45-60 years with non-small cell lung cancer. This sequence uses TRBV5-6 and TRBJ1-1; the D gene is perhaps TRBD1, from 6 matching bases. Source material: tumor tissue from the primary lung tumor. The cell subset or site label, read with the paper, signifies: primary lung cancer lesion. The CDR3 loop reads CASSSGRGTTEAFF. The DNA reads TGTGCCAGCAGCTCAGGTAGGGGGACCACTGAAGCTTTCTTT. Here the CDR3 is joined to the reference TRBV5-6 and TRBJ1-1 genes, and the full variable domain is: DAGVTQSPTHLIKTRGQQVTLRCSPKSGHDTVSWYQQALGQGPQFIFQYYEEEERQRGNFPDRFSGHQFPNYSSELNVNALLLGDSALYLCASSSGRGTTEAFFGQGTRLTVV.